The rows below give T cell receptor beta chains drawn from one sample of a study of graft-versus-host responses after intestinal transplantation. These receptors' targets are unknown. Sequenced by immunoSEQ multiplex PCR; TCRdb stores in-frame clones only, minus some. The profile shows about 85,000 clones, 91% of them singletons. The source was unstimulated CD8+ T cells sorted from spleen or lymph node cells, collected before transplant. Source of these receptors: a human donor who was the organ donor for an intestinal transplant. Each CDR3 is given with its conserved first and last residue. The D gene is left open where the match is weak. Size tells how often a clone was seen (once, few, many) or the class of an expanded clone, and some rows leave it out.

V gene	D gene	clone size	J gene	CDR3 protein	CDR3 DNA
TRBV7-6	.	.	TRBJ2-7	CASSPGVAVSSYEQYF	TGTGCCAGCAGCCCCGGGGTAGCGGTGAGCTCCTACGAGCAGTACTTC
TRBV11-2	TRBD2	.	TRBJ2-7	CASSLGRLAGGIYEQYF	TGTGCCAGCAGCCTGGGGAGACTAGCGGGAGGGATCTACGAGCAGTACTTC
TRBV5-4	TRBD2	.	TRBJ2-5	CASSFLAGGPGTQYF	TGTGCCAGCAGCTTCCTAGCGGGGGGGCCGGGGACCCAGTACTTC
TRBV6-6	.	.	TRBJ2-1	CASSPGTYSSYNEQFF	TGTGCCAGCAGCCCCGGGACTTACAGCTCCTACAATGAGCAGTTCTTC
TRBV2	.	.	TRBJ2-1	CASENGTTNNEQFF	TGTGCCAGCGAAAACGGGACAACTAACAATGAGCAGTTCTTC
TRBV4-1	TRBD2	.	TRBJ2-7	CASSQVGGGLLYEQYF	TGCGCCAGCAGCCAAGTTGGCGGGGGGCTCCTCTACGAGCAGTACTTC
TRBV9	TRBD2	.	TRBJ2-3	CASSVATGVAGDFDTQYF	TGTGCCAGCAGCGTAGCTACGGGGGTAGCGGGAGATTTCGATACGCAGTATTTT
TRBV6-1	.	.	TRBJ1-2	CASSDARPGIYGYTF	TGTGCCAGCAGTGATGCCAGGCCGGGTATCTATGGCTACACCTTC
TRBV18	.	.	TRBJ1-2	CASSPAGDYGYTF	TGTGCCAGCTCACCTGCGGGGGACTATGGCTACACCTTC
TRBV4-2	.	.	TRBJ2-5	CASSPATGNQETQYF	TGTGCCAGCAGCCCAGCAACCGGGAACCAAGAGACCCAGTACTTC
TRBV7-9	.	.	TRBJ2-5	CASSLGDQQYF	TGTGCCAGCAGCTTAGGAGACCAGCAGTACTTC
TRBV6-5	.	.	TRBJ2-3	CASSYSGGGPTDTQYF	TGTGCCAGCAGTTACTCGGGCGGGGGCCCCACAGATACGCAGTATTTT
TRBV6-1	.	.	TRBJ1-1	CASSEIFGGGNTEAFF	TGTGCCAGCAGTGAAATCTTTGGGGGTGGGAACACTGAAGCTTTCTTT
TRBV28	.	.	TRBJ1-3	CASSFGSPGNTIYF	TGTGCCAGCAGTTTTGGGAGCCCTGGAAACACCATATATTTT
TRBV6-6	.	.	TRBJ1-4	CASSYVAGEKLFF	TGTGCCAGCAGTTACGTGGCAGGGGAAAAACTGTTTTTT
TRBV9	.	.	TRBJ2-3	CASSVETGITDTQYF	TGTGCCAGCAGCGTAGAGACAGGCATCACAGATACGCAGTATTTT
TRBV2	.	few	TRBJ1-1	CARQGNTEAFF	TGTGCCAGACAGGGGAACACTGAAGCTTTCTTT
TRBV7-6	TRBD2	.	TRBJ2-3	CASSSSGGATDTQYF	TGTGCCAGCAGCTCTAGCGGGGGGGCCACAGATACGCAGTATTTT
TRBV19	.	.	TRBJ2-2	CASSIKATGELFF	TGTGCCAGTAGTATCAAGGCCACCGGGGAGCTGTTTTTT
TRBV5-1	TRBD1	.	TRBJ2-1	CASKFTAVGTAFNEQFF	TGCGCCAGCAAATTTACGGCGGTCGGGACAGCTTTTAATGAGCAGTTCTTC
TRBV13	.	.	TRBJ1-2	CASSPGPGTDTHTF	TGTGCCAGCAGCCCGGGACCCGGGACCGATACCCACACCTTC
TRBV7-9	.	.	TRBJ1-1	CASSSSWGGYTEAFF	TGTGCCAGCAGCTCCTCGTGGGGGGGCTACACTGAAGCTTTCTTT
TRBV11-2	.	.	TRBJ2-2	CASSVDGNTGELFF	TGTGCCAGCAGTGTTGACGGTAACACCGGGGAGCTGTTTTTT
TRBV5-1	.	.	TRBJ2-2	CASRTVWTGELFF	TGCGCCAGCAGGACGGTTTGGACCGGGGAGCTGTTTTTT
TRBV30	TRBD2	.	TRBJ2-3	CAWSVAGTSTDTQYF	TGTGCCTGGAGTGTAGCGGGGACTAGCACAGATACGCAGTATTTT
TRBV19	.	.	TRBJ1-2	CASSPAGLYGYTF	TGTGCCAGTAGTCCCGCCGGCCTATATGGCTACACCTTC
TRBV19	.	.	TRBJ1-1	CASSMWQPNTEAFF	TGTGCCAGTAGTATGTGGCAGCCGAACACTGAAGCTTTCTTT
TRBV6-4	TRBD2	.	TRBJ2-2	CASSELAGDTGELFF	TGTGCCAGCAGTGAACTAGCGGGAGACACCGGGGAGCTGTTTTTT
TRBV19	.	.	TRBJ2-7	CASSIGRNEQYF	TGTGCCAGTAGTATTGGAAGGAACGAGCAGTACTTC
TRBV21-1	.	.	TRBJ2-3	CASLIDTQYF	TGTGCCAGCCTAATAGATACGCAGTATTTT
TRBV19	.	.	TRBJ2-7	CASSTGDTLGAYEQYF	TGTGCCAGTAGTACGGGGGACACTCTGGGGGCCTACGAGCAGTACTTC
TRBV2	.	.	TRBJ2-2	CASTDDFTGELFF	TGTGCCAGCACAGACGATTTTACCGGGGAGCTGTTTTTT
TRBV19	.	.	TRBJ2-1	CASSITRAGEQFF	TGTGCCAGTAGTATAACGAGGGCTGGTGAGCAGTTCTTC
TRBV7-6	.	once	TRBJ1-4	CASSLEVADEKLFF	TGTGCCAGCAGCTTAGAAGTGGCGGATGAAAAACTGTTTTTT
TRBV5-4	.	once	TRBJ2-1	CASSKEGERSNEQFF	TGTGCCAGCAGCAAGGAGGGGGAGAGATCGAATGAGCAGTTCTTC
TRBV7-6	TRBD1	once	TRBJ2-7	CASSLAAGTGLYEQYF	TGTGCCAGCAGCTTAGCGGCCGGGACAGGACTTTACGAGCAGTACTTC
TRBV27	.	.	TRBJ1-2	CASTGDNYGYTF	TGTGCCAGCACCGGGGATAACTATGGCTACACCTTC
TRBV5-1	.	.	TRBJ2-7	CASSLGQGINEQYF	TGCGCCAGCAGCTTGGGGCAGGGGATAAACGAGCAGTACTTC
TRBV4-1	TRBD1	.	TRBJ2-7	CASSQGDRSRSYEQYF	TGCGCCAGCAGCCAAGGGGACAGGAGTAGGAGCTACGAGCAGTACTTC
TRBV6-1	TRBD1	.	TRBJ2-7	CASMGQGFEQYF	TGTGCCAGCATGGGACAGGGTTTCGAGCAGTACTTC
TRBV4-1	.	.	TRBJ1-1	CASSLNTEAFF	TGCGCCAGCAGCCTGAACACTGAAGCTTTCTTT
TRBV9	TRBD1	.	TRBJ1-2	CASSTGTGDPPNYGYTF	TGTGCCAGCAGCACAGGGACAGGGGATCCCCCTAACTATGGCTACACCTTC
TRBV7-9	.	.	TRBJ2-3	CASSLFQRYTVDTQYF	TGTGCCAGCAGCTTATTCCAGCGGTATACTGTAGATACGCAGTATTTT
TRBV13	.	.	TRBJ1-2	CAIAEADYGYTF	TGTGCCATTGCGGAGGCCGACTATGGCTACACCTTC
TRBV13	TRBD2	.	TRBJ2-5	CASSLLAEETQYF	TGTGCCAGCAGCTTACTAGCGGAAGAGACCCAGTACTTC
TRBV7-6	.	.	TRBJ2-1	CASSLRNEQFF	TGTGCCAGCAGCTTACGCAATGAGCAGTTCTTC
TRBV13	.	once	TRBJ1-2	CASSLGVGGTNYGYTF	TGTGCCAGCAGCTTAGGCGTTGGGGGAACTAACTATGGCTACACCTTC
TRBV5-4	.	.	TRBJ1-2	CASSYFSGYGYTF	TGTGCCAGCAGCTACTTCTCCGGCTATGGCTACACCTTC
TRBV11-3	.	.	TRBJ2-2	CASSFSPGGGELFF	TGTGCCAGCAGCTTCAGTCCGGGCGGCGGGGAGCTGTTTTTT